This TCR beta chain came from a study of shared clonotypes between healthy human individuals. Overall study results and limits: Memory subsets generally showed smaller estimated richness than naive subsets did.

Using immunoSEQ multiplex PCR, the repertoire was profiled, and TCRdb retains in-frame clones only, with some absent. Here the sample spans over a million clones, roughly 96% being singletons. The germline CDR1 and CDR2 sequences are MNHEY and SVGAGI. The junction had 5 bases not matched to a gene; V was cut back by 2 bases and J by 7 bases. The CDR3 spans 15 residues. Concerning this clone: The antigen remains undetermined.

The sample comprised naive CD4+ T cells sorted from blood. Noted subset: CD45RA+ positively selected. The receptor comes from a man aged 25 to 40 in good health. V usage is TRBV6-5 and J usage is TRBJ2-4; 10 bases match TRBD2. DNA of the CDR3: TGTGCCAGCAGTTACACTAGCGGGATCGGGAACATTCAGTACTTC. Translation gives CASSYTSGIGNIQYF.